This T cell receptor (beta chain) stems from a study of siplizumab effects on memory and regulatory T cells. Libraries were prepared by immunoSEQ multiplex PCR; TCRdb keeps only in-frame clonotypes and omits some of them. Of more than 85,000 clones listed, around 93% are singletons. CDR1 is SQVTM and CDR2 is ANQGSEA in the germline V gene. Deletions cut 7 bases from V and 4 bases from J, with 19 bases between. This CDR3 is built from 14 residues. This clonotype originated in a human donor in good health. V is TRBV29-1 and J is TRBJ2-5; TRBD2 is a possible D gene (6 bases). The sequenced material came from CD4+ T cells sorted from blood. The DNA of the CDR3 is TGCAGCGGCGGGCACGGGGGTTCTCCAGAGACCCAGTACTTC. It is translated as CSGGHGGSPETQYF.